The 13 T cell receptor beta chains below were found in one sample sequenced in a study of CD8+ T cells in alopecia areata. Specified treatment: oral pan-JAK inhibitor, 5-10 mg twice daily. cDNA prepared by RNA extraction and subsequent reverse transcription served as the template for sequencing. Profiled with immunoSEQ multiplex PCR; TCRdb holds only in-frame clones, not every one. The table lists roughly 200,000 clones, under 60% of them singletons. Sample: CD8+ T cells sorted from blood, taken at week 24, from a patient treated with tofacitinib. These receptor sequences come from a human donor with alopecia areata.

This clone was picked up one time. This rearrangement joins TRBV30 to TRBJ2-7; tentatively, D is TRBD2 (6 bases). Deletions cut 1 base from V and 0 bases from J, with 7 bases between. Germline V CDR1 and CDR2: GTSNPN, SVGIG (reference sequence). The CDR3 length is 13 residues. CDR3 nucleotide sequence: TGTGCCTGGAGTGGGGACTTCTCCTACGAGCAGTACTTC. Translation gives CAWSGDFSYEQYF.

The V gene is TRBV2, the J gene TRBJ2-3, with TRBD1 as a possible D gene (5 bases). V was clipped by 3 bases and J by 0 bases, with 7 bases between them. The CDR3 is 14 amino acids. From germline, CDR1 is SNHLY and CDR2 FYNNEI. The CDR3 spells CASSDDSSTDTQYF. In DNA form, the CDR3 reads TGTGCCAGCAGTGATGACAGTAGCACAGATACGCAGTATTTT. The variable domain in full, completed from reference TRBV2 and TRBJ2-3, reads EPEVTQTPSHQVTQMGQEVILRCVPISNHLYFYWYRQILGQKVEFLVSFYNNEISEKSEIFDDQFSVERPDGSNFTLKIRSTKLEDSAMYFCASSDDSSTDTQYFGPGTRLTVL.

This clone was recorded a few times. The V call is TRBV29-1, the J call TRBJ2-7, with TRBD2 as a possible D gene (5 bases). Germline values: CDR1 SQVTM, CDR2 ANQGSEA. The V gene lost 3 bases and the J gene lost 2 bases, with 8 bases spanning the gap. The CDR3 totals 12 residues. The CDR3 reads CSVEKTTYEQYF. CDR3 DNA sequence: TGCAGCGTTGAGAAGACTACCTACGAGCAGTACTTC.

The V call is TRBV2, the J call TRBJ1-6; D remains unclear. CDR1 and CDR2 (germline): SNHLY, FYNNEI. The CDR3 sequence is 13 residues long. Trimming took off 6 bases at V and 7 bases at J, with 10 bases between the two ends. The CDR3 loop is CASRGQANSPLHF. Written as DNA, the CDR3 is TGTGCCAGCAGGGGTCAGGCCAATTCACCCCTCCACTTT.

There are a few counts of this clone. The chain links TRBV9 to TRBJ1-1; D may be TRBD1 (5 bases). Germline V gene lookup returns CDR1 SGDLS and CDR2 YYNGEE. CDR3 length: 12 amino acids. The V end was cut by 3 bases, the J end by 8 bases, with 11 bases between. The CDR3 spells CASSAGGREAFF. DNA for the CDR3: TGTGCCAGCAGCGCCGGGGGGAGAGAAGCTTTCTTT.

This clone was counted between two and nine times. The chain has TRBV13 and TRBJ2-5, with a possible D match to TRBD2 (7 bases). Trimming cost V 6 bases and J 2 bases, with 16 bases left between them. CDR3 length equals 15 residues. Germline CDR1 and CDR2: PRHDT and FYEKMQ (reference sequence). The DNA of the CDR3 is TGTGCCAGCAGACGGGGGGCCGGAGGGCAAGAGACCCAGTACTTC. Its protein product is CASRRGAGGQETQYF.

The chain joins TRBV6-1 to TRBJ1-2, with 7 bases fitting TRBD1. The germline CDR1 and CDR2 sequences are MNHNS and SASEGT. V shed 3 bases, J shed 2 bases, and the junction held 6 bases outside the gene matches. This CDR3 has 15 residues. Here the CDR3 DNA reads TGTGCCAGCAGTGATTGGGGACAGACAAACTATGGCTACACCTTC. It translates to CASSDWGQTNYGYTF.

The chain employs TRBV7-3 and TRBJ2-7, with 7 bases identical to TRBD1. The CDR3 spans 12 residues. Trimming at V came to 5 bases and at J to 6 bases, leaving 4 bases not matched to a gene. Germline assignment: CDR1 SGHTA and CDR2 FQGTGA. The DNA of the CDR3 is TGTGCCAGCAGCCCAACAGGGGCCGAGCAGTACTTC. Amino acids: CASSPTGAEQYF.

V is TRBV7-9 and J is TRBJ2-7, with unresolved D. Germline loops: CDR1 SEHNR, CDR2 FQNEAQ (reference sequence). Trimming took off 4 bases at V and 6 bases at J, with 7 bases between the two ends. The length of the CDR3 is 11 residues. The CDR3 DNA is TGTGCCAGCAGCTCACCGGGCGAGCAGTACTTC. Its translation is CASSSPGEQYF.

This clone was counted between two and nine times. The chain joins TRBV15 to TRBJ2-1; 10 bases fit TRBD2. Looked up from germline, CDR1 is LNHNV and CDR2 is YYDKDF (reference sequence). With 1 base clipped from V and 6 bases from J, the junction kept 3 bases outside the gene matches. The CDR3 length is 15 residues. The CDR3 DNA reads TGTGCCACCAGCAGAGCTCTAGCGGGGGCCAATGAGCAGTTCTTC. It is translated as CATSRALAGANEQFF.

The CDR3 coding sequence is TGTGCCAGCAGTGAAGCCCCCTTAGGGAGGCATGGCTACACCTTC. It translates to CASSEAPLGRHGYTF. The chain links TRBV2 to TRBJ1-2; D not certain. The germline gives CDR1 SNHLY, CDR2 FYNNEI. V lost 0 bases and J lost 6, with 14 bases in between. This CDR3 has 15 amino acids.

This chain links TRBV19 with TRBJ1-5; 9 bases map to TRBD1. The CDR3 spans 14 residues. Germline V gene lookup returns CDR1 LNHDA and CDR2 SQIVND (reference sequence). Trimming took 11 bases from V and 3 from J; bases not matched to a gene: 8. The CDR3 DNA sequence: TGTGCCTCTGGGACAGGGCTCTACAATCAGCCCCAGCATTTT. Translated, it gives CASGTGLYNQPQHF.

This clone was counted only a few times. The J gene is TRBJ2-7, the V gene TRBV30; 8 nucleotides agree with TRBD2. The ends lost 0 bases at V and 6 bases at J; junction bases unmatched: 4. Germline-derived CDR1 and CDR2 are GTSNPN and SVGIG (reference sequence). This CDR3 has 13 amino acids. The CDR3 nucleotides read TGTGCCTGGAGTGTTGGGACTAGTTCCGAGCAGTACTTC. Translating gives CAWSVGTSSEQYF.